This entry lists 29 T cell receptor beta chains sequenced from one sample in a study of cytomegalovirus exposure and HLA in healthy donors. The PCR ran on 60 Vbeta and 13 Jbeta primers. The repertoire was sequenced with immunoSEQ multiplex PCR; TCRdb's copy has only in-frame clones and lacks some. This repertoire shows some 150,000 clones, approximately 80% found once; its top ten account for 5.5% to 6.5%. The sample was PBMCs. These receptor sequences come from a woman aged 40 to 50 in good health and CMV-seropositive.

The J gene is TRBJ2-7, the V gene TRBV27, with D possibly TRBD1 on 5 matching bases. The CDR3 runs 14 residues. V lost 8 bases, J lost 3 bases, and 17 bases lay in between. Germline V lookup: CDR1 MNHEY, CDR2 SMNVEV (reference sequence). Here the CDR3 DNA reads TGTGCCAGCGGAGCTCAGGGAAATCACTACGAGCAGTACTTC. It codes for CASGAQGNHYEQYF.

This rearrangement joins TRBV30 to TRBJ1-1; D is perhaps TRBD1 (5 bases). Germline CDR1 GTSNPN, CDR2 SVGIG (reference sequence). V dropped 2 bases and J dropped 3 bases, with 13 bases sitting between them. The CDR3 is made up of 14 amino acids. CDR3 sequence: CAWSSGRVDTEAFF. CDR3 in DNA: TGTGCCTGGAGTTCCGGCAGGGTGGACACTGAAGCTTTCTTT.

This clone turned up a few times. The chain carries TRBV9 and TRBJ2-3, with D tentatively TRBD2 (5 bases). Germline V lookup: CDR1 SGDLS, CDR2 YYNGEE. The ends were cut back, 3 bases at V and 2 bases at J, with 10 bases in the middle. This CDR3 spans 14 amino acids. The CDR3 coding sequence is TGTGCCAGCAGCGCCGGGGAAGTCACAGATACGCAGTATTTT. It specifies CASSAGEVTDTQYF.

This clone was counted once. The chain recombines TRBV5-1 with TRBJ2-7, with TRBD2 matching 10 bases. V shed 3 bases, J shed 0 bases, and the junction held 3 bases outside the gene matches. This CDR3 is 15 amino acids long. Germline V lookup: CDR1 SGHRS, CDR2 YFSETQ. DNA of the CDR3: TGCGCCAGCAGCTCCCTAGCGGGAGACTCCTACGAGCAGTACTTC. Its translation is CASSSLAGDSYEQYF. Supplemented by reference TRBV5-1 and TRBJ2-7, the full variable domain reads KAGVTQTPRYLIKTRGQQVTLSCSPISGHRSVSWYQQTPGQGLQFLFEYFSETQRNKGNFPGRFSGRQFSNSRSEMNVSTLELGDSALYLCASSSLAGDSYEQYFGPGTRLTVT.

The V call is TRBV7-9, the J call TRBJ2-1; 11 nucleotides align to TRBD1. With V trimmed by 4 bases and J by 7 bases, 6 bases remained unmatched. The CDR3 totals 15 residues. Germline values: CDR1 SEHNR, CDR2 FQNEAQ (reference sequence). In DNA form, the CDR3 reads TGTGCCAGCAGCTCCCCGGACAGGGGGCGGAATGAGCAGTTCTTC. The encoded protein is CASSSPDRGRNEQFF. Complete variable domain (other parts from reference TRBV7-9 and TRBJ2-1): DTGVSQNPRHKITKRGQNVTFRCDPISEHNRLYWYRQTLGQGPEFLTYFQNEAQLEKSRLLSDRFSAERPKGSFSTLEIQRTEQGDSAMYLCASSSPDRGRNEQFFGPGTRLTVL.

The chain couples TRBV11-2 to TRBJ2-1, with 9 nucleotides matching TRBD1. CDR3 length: 15 amino acids. CDR1 is SGHAT and CDR2 is FQNNGV in the germline V gene. Trimming took 1 base from V and 6 from J; bases not matched to a gene: 4. CDR3 loop: CASSLGDREGNEQFF. CDR3 nucleotide sequence: TGTGCCAGCAGCTTAGGGGACAGGGAGGGCAATGAGCAGTTCTTC. Full variable domain (rest looked up from reference TRBV11-2 and TRBJ2-1): EAGVAQSPRYKIIEKRQSVAFWCNPISGHATLYWYQQILGQGPKLLIQFQNNGVVDDSQLPKDRFSAERLKGVDSTLKIQPAKLEDSAVYLCASSLGDREGNEQFFGPGTRLTVL.

The chain carries TRBV10-1 and TRBJ2-1; 7 positions match TRBD2. V shed 3 bases, J shed 8 bases, and the junction held 10 bases outside the gene matches. CDR1 and CDR2 (germline): WNHNN, SYGVQD (reference sequence). There are 15 residues in the CDR3. DNA for the CDR3: TGCGCCAGCAGTGATGAGGGAGGGCGAATAGATGAGCAGTTCTTC. Translation gives CASSDEGGRIDEQFF.

The gene calls are TRBV4-1 and TRBJ1-4, with TRBD1 matching 9 bases. CDR1 MGHRA and CDR2 YSYEKL come from the germline V gene. V dropped 3 bases and J dropped 8; count of bases not matched to a gene: 7. This CDR3 contains 15 residues. The CDR3 loop is CASSQSQGAGEKLFF. In DNA form, the CDR3 reads TGCGCCAGCAGCCAGTCACAGGGGGCAGGGGAAAAACTGTTTTTT.

V gene TRBV19 combines with J gene TRBJ1-2; D unresolved. Germline V gives CDR1 LNHDA, CDR2 SQIVND (reference sequence). Trimming left V 1 base short and J 6 bases short, with 12 bases between. The CDR3 sequence is 14 residues long. Written as DNA, the CDR3 is TGTGCCAGTAGTATAGGGGCGCGGAGGGATGGCTACACCTTC. Its translation is CASSIGARRDGYTF. Looking up the rest from reference TRBV19 and TRBJ1-2 gives the full variable domain: DGGITQSPKYLFRKEGQNVTLSCEQNLNHDAMYWYRQDPGQGLRLIYYSQIVNDFQKGDIAEGYSVSREKKESFPLTVTSAQKNPTAFYLCASSIGARRDGYTFGSGTRLTVV.

The chain links TRBV5-1 to TRBJ2-1; perhaps TRBD1 as D (6 bases). V lost 2 bases to trimming and J lost 0 bases, with 9 bases between them. The germline CDR1 and CDR2 sequences are SGHRS and YFSETQ. The CDR3 spans 15 residues. The CDR3 DNA is TGCGCCAGCAGCTTACAGGGCAACTCCTACAATGAGCAGTTCTTC. As protein: CASSLQGNSYNEQFF.

The V call is TRBV28, the J call TRBJ2-7; D is uncertain. V lost 3 bases to trimming and J lost 0 bases, with 9 bases between them. The CDR3 has 14 amino acids. The germline V gene has CDR1 MDHEN and CDR2 SYDVKM. In nucleotides, the CDR3 is TGTGCCAGCAGTTTTCAGGCAGGCTCCTACGAGCAGTACTTC. Its translation: CASSFQAGSYEQYF.

The rearrangement links TRBV6-5 to TRBJ2-1, with TRBD1 as a possible D gene (6 bases). Per germline, CDR1 MNHEY and CDR2 SVGAGI. V dropped 0 bases and J dropped 5 bases, with 14 bases sitting between them. The CDR3 is 16 amino acids. CDR3: CASSYSFTGWNNEQFF. The CDR3 DNA reads as TGTGCCAGCAGTTACTCGTTCACAGGGTGGAACAATGAGCAGTTCTTC.

The CDR3 nucleotides are TGTGCCTGGAGTTCTTCCAGAACTAGCGGGGGGCGAACCAAAAACATTCAGTACTTC. The encoded protein is CAWSSSRTSGGRTKNIQYF. The chain carries TRBV30 and TRBJ2-4, with 12 positions matching TRBD2. After removal of 2 bases from V and 2 bases from J, the junction contained 13 bases not matched to a gene. CDR3 length: 19 residues. Per germline, CDR1 GTSNPN and CDR2 SVGIG (reference sequence).

The chain couples TRBV29-1 to TRBJ1-2; 8 bases align to TRBD1. This CDR3 region has 12 residues. Germline values: CDR1 SQVTM, CDR2 ANQGSEA. With V trimmed by 6 bases and J by 5 bases, 5 bases remained unmatched. The CDR3 sequence is CSVDRGVYGYTF. CDR3 DNA: TGCAGCGTCGACAGGGGAGTGTATGGCTACACCTTC.

The V call is TRBV19, the J call TRBJ2-3; 13 bases are shared with TRBD2. V was pared by 5 bases and J by 4 bases, with 6 bases of the junction left unmatched. CDR1 and CDR2 from the germline V gene are LNHDA and SQIVND (reference sequence). The length of the CDR3 is 16 residues. The CDR3 DNA reads as TGTGCCAGTAGTTTCGGACTAGCGGGAGAGGCAGATACGCAGTATTTT. This gives the protein CASSFGLAGEADTQYF.

This clone was seen just once. The chain carries TRBV27 and TRBJ2-2; 13 bases are shared with TRBD2. The CDR3 length is 19 residues. J gave up 5 bases and V 10 bases, and 19 bases lay outside the gene matches. CDR1 is MNHEY, CDR2 SMNVEV, per germline (reference sequence). This chain's CDR3 is CANSKWGLAGHGGTGELFF. DNA for the CDR3: TGTGCCAACAGCAAATGGGGACTAGCGGGACATGGAGGGACCGGGGAGCTGTTTTTT.

This clone occurred once. This chain joins TRBV19 and TRBJ2-6; possible D gene TRBD1, 5 bases. The CDR3 runs to 18 residues. In germline, CDR1 is LNHDA, CDR2 SQIVND (reference sequence). V was shortened by 3 bases and J by 0 bases, with 15 bases between the two germline ends. CDR3 protein: CASSMSHRFYSGANVLTF. CDR3 coding DNA: TGTGCCAGTAGTATGTCGCACAGGTTTTACTCTGGGGCCAACGTCCTGACTTTC.

This chain joins TRBV4-1 and TRBJ2-1, with D maybe TRBD2 (6 bases). Germline V gene sequence: CDR1 MGHRA, CDR2 YSYEKL. This CDR3 comprises 15 residues. Trimming took off 3 bases at V and 16 bases at J, with 25 bases between the two ends. For the CDR3, the DNA is TGCGCCAGCAGCCAGGCGGGGCAGGAGGGGCGCAGTTTCTTCTTC. Residues: CASSQAGQEGRSFFF.

The CDR3 protein is CASSLDATSGALSSYNEQFF. The CDR3 bases are TGCGCCAGCAGCTTGGATGCGACTAGCGGGGCCCTTAGCTCCTACAATGAGCAGTTCTTC. The V gene is TRBV5-1, the J gene TRBJ2-1; 11 positions match TRBD2. CDR1 and CDR2 from the germline V gene are SGHRS and YFSETQ. Unmatched junction bases numbered 11, after V lost 0 bases and J lost 0 bases. The CDR3 runs 20 residues.

V gene TRBV29-1 combines with J gene TRBJ2-5, with 8 bases aligning to TRBD1. CDR1 SQVTM and CDR2 ANQGSEA come from the germline V gene. The ends lost 4 bases at V and 2 bases at J; junction bases unmatched: 12. The CDR3 has 16 amino acids. CDR3 in amino acids: CSVVPTTGTGQETQYF. CDR3 nucleotide sequence: TGCAGCGTTGTCCCTACCACCGGGACAGGACAAGAGACCCAGTACTTC.

The chain combines TRBV19 with TRBJ2-7; weak D call: TRBD2 (5 bases). Germline-derived CDR1 and CDR2 are LNHDA and SQIVND (reference sequence). Trimming took off 3 bases at V and 2 bases at J, with 23 bases between the two ends. The CDR3 runs to 18 residues. Here the CDR3 DNA reads TGTGCCAGTAGTATTAAATTCGAGGAGGCGGAGCCGCCCTACGAGCAGTACTTC. Protein product: CASSIKFEEAEPPYEQYF.

The chain is built from TRBV4-1 and TRBJ1-2, with 8 bases matching TRBD1. The V segment lost 0 bases and the J segment 7 bases; nucleotides outside the gene matches: 7. The CDR3 runs 15 residues. Germline CDR1 reads MGHRA; CDR2 reads YSYEKL. The CDR3 DNA reads TGCGCCAGCAGCCAAGATCCAGGGGGCCTCGGTGGCTACACCTTC. This sequence encodes CASSQDPGGLGGYTF.

The gene calls are TRBV21-1 and TRBJ2-4; the table's D call, TRBD1, has no DNA check behind it. TRBV21-1 is deemed a pseudogene. The CDR3 covers 14 residues. CDR3 in amino acids: CASSTRQKIGIQYF. CDR3 coding DNA: TGTGCCAGCAGCACCCGACAGAAGATAGGCATTCAGTACTTC.

The gene calls are TRBV30 and TRBJ1-2; the D gene is possibly TRBD1 (6 bases). Per germline, CDR1 GTSNPN and CDR2 SVGIG (reference sequence). The CDR3 runs 12 residues. Between the trimmed V and J ends, which lost 0 bases and 8 bases, there was a span of 10 bases. For the CDR3, the DNA is TGTGCCTGGAGTGTCACAGGGAGAGGCTACACCTTC. Translation: CAWSVTGRGYTF.

The chain combines TRBV28 with TRBJ1-5; D is perhaps TRBD1 (5 bases). V dropped 6 bases and J dropped 1 base, with 16 bases sitting between them. The CDR3 covers 16 residues. Germline V gene sequence: CDR1 MDHEN, CDR2 SYDVKM. The CDR3 loop is CASRKPTGVSNQPQHF. CDR3 DNA sequence: TGTGCCAGCAGGAAGCCGACGGGGGTGAGCAATCAGCCCCAGCATTTT.

This clone is deemed large. V is TRBV4-1 and J is TRBJ2-1, with D perhaps matching TRBD2 (7 bases). The CDR3 is 16 residues long. V lost 0 bases and J lost 9, with 18 bases in between. Germline V gene sequence: CDR1 MGHRA, CDR2 YSYEKL. CDR3 loop: CASSQDKGGRVGEQFF. CDR3 bases: TGCGCCAGCAGCCAAGATAAAGGGGGGAGGGTCGGTGAGCAGTTCTTC.

The V and J genes are TRBV7-2 and TRBJ2-3; tentative D call: TRBD2 (6 bases). V was clipped by 5 bases and J by 8 bases, with 26 bases between them. CDR3 size: 17 residues. Germline V gene sequence: CDR1 SGHTA, CDR2 FQGNSA. This CDR3 reads CASSQPRRVMAVGTQYF. Written as DNA, the CDR3 is TGTGCCAGCAGCCAACCGCGGAGGGTTATGGCCGTGGGTACGCAGTATTTT.

The chain uses TRBV28 and TRBJ1-4, with 7 bases matching TRBD1. Germline values: CDR1 MDHEN, CDR2 SYDVKM. V trimming: 5 bases; J trimming: 8 bases; junction bases outside the gene matches: 11. The CDR3 is made up of 15 amino acids. The DNA for the CDR3 is TGTGCCAGCAGTATGCCCAGGACAGGCCCCGAAAAACTGTTTTTT. It encodes CASSMPRTGPEKLFF.

This chain links TRBV6-6 with TRBJ1-5; D is ambiguous. Germline loops: CDR1 MNHNY, CDR2 SVGAGI (reference sequence). CDR3 size: 13 residues. Trimming pared 4 bases from V and 2 bases from J, leaving 6 bases between. Here the CDR3 DNA reads TGTGCCAGCAGTTCCCTCGGCAATCAGCCCCAGCATTTT. It specifies CASSSLGNQPQHF.